The 32 T cell receptor beta chains presented below share a single source sample, sequenced in a study of cytomegalovirus exposure and HLA in healthy donors. A multiplex PCR was run with 60 Vbeta primers and 13 Jbeta primers. Measured with immunoSEQ multiplex PCR; TCRdb has only the in-frame clones, and not every one. Of approximately 130,000 clones listed, 72% are singletons. Sequenced material: PBMCs. The receptors derive from a man aged 45-60 years in good health and CMV-seropositive.

The chain combines TRBV2 with TRBJ2-2, with TRBD2 matching 8 bases. The CDR3 length is 14 residues. The germline V gene encodes CDR1 SNHLY and CDR2 FYNNEI. V lost 11 bases to trimming and J lost 5 bases; unmatched junction nucleotides: 10. The CDR3 sequence: CALAGQGRTGELFF. The CDR3 DNA is TGTGCCCTAGCGGGCCAGGGGAGGACCGGGGAGCTGTTTTTT.

The count of this clone is one. The chain recombines TRBV11-3 with TRBJ2-7; D not certain. The CDR3 is 14 residues long. Germline V lookup: CDR1 SGHNT, CDR2 YENEEA. Trimming took 0 bases from V and 4 from J, leaving 10 bases between them. The CDR3 DNA is TGTGCCAGCAGCTTAGATGTACTTCGGTACGAGCAGTACTTC. Encoded protein: CASSLDVLRYEQYF. Full variable domain (rest looked up from reference TRBV11-3 and TRBJ2-7): EAGVVQSPRYKIIEKKQPVAFWCNPISGHNTLYWYLQNLGQGPELLIRYENEEAVDDSQLPKDRFSAERLKGVDSTLKIQPAELGDSAVYLCASSLDVLRYEQYFGPGTRLTVT.

The CDR3 protein is CASSYSAGTNEKLFF. The CDR3 DNA sequence: TGTGCCAGCAGTTACTCCGCCGGAACTAATGAAAAACTGTTTTTT. The J gene is TRBJ1-4, the V gene TRBV6-5; no clear D. Germline V gene data show CDR1 as MNHEY and CDR2 as SVGAGI. The V gene lost 0 bases and the J gene lost 1 base, with 6 bases spanning the gap. The CDR3 runs to 15 residues.

This chain links TRBV27 with TRBJ1-6, with D uncertain. Germline CDR1 reads MNHEY; CDR2 reads SMNVEV (reference sequence). Trimming took off 3 bases at V and 7 bases at J, with 13 bases between the two ends. The length of the CDR3 is 15 residues. The CDR3 DNA reads as TGTGCCAGCAGTTTTAAAGTCAGATCAAATTCACCCCTCCACTTT. Amino acid sequence: CASSFKVRSNSPLHF.

CDR3 sequence: CASSLGAGYDKNIQYF. For the CDR3, the DNA is TGCGCCAGCAGCTTGGGGGCAGGGTATGACAAAAACATTCAGTACTTC. This rearrangement joins TRBV5-1 to TRBJ2-4, with D possibly being TRBD1 (5 bases). In germline, CDR1 is SGHRS, CDR2 YFSETQ. This CDR3 comprises 16 residues. V was shortened by 0 bases and J by 3 bases, with 13 bases between the two germline ends.

This chain connects TRBV4-2 to TRBJ1-4; D is unclear. The CDR3 extends over 13 amino acids. The V end lost 10 bases, the J end lost 8 bases, and 17 bases lay between the germline ends. The germline V gene encodes CDR1 LGHNA and CDR2 YNFKEQ. Written as DNA, the CDR3 is TGTGCCACCCGATCCCCAGACGGGGAAAAACTGTTTTTT. Protein product: CATRSPDGEKLFF.

This clone was seen only once. The chain links TRBV11-1 to TRBJ2-1; D gene ambiguous. Trimming left V 0 bases short and J 9 bases short, with 6 bases between. The CDR3 has 12 residues. Germline CDR1 and CDR2: SGHAT and FQDESV (reference sequence). Here the CDR3 reads CASSLAPIEQFF. CDR3 nucleotides: TGTGCCAGCAGCTTAGCCCCTATTGAGCAGTTCTTC.

The V gene is TRBV6-5, the J gene TRBJ2-1; D is ambiguous. Germline V gene sequence: CDR1 MNHEY, CDR2 SVGAGI. V dropped 2 bases and J dropped 9 bases, with 5 bases sitting between them. The CDR3 length is 11 residues. This chain's CDR3 is CASSYIGEQFF. CDR3 nucleotide sequence: TGTGCCAGCAGTTACATCGGTGAGCAGTTCTTC.

DNA of the CDR3: TGCAGCGTTGAGCCAGGGGACCTACAAGAGACCCAGTACTTC. Amino acid sequence: CSVEPGDLQETQYF. The chain carries TRBV29-1 and TRBJ2-5, with D possibly matching TRBD1 (6 bases). The ends were cut back, 3 bases at V and 2 bases at J, with 13 bases in the middle. The CDR3 has 14 residues. The germline V gene encodes CDR1 SQVTM and CDR2 ANQGSEA.

This clone has more than one count but fewer than ten. The chain carries TRBV4-1 and TRBJ1-6, with D unresolved. Trimming stripped 1 base from V and 3 bases from J, with 10 bases between. The CDR3 spans 16 residues. Per germline, CDR1 MGHRA and CDR2 YSYEKL. The CDR3 loop reads CASSQVGRFYNSPLHF. CDR3 DNA: TGCGCCAGCAGCCAAGTTGGTCGGTTCTATAATTCACCCCTCCACTTT.

This sequence joins TRBV7-3 and TRBJ2-3; D may be TRBD1 (6 bases). The germline V gene encodes CDR1 SGHTA and CDR2 FQGTGA. The CDR3 has 14 residues. Trimming cost V 5 bases and J 6 bases, with 15 bases left between them. CDR3 protein: CASSTQGGGDTQYF. The CDR3 DNA reads TGTGCCAGCAGCACTCAAGGGGGTGGCGATACGCAGTATTTT. Filled out from reference TRBV7-3 and TRBJ2-3, the complete variable domain reads GAGVSQTPSNKVTEKGKYVELRCDPISGHTALYWYRQSLGQGPEFLIYFQGTGAADDSGLPNDRFFAVRPEGSVSTLKIQRTERGDSAVYLCASSTQGGGDTQYFGPGTRLTVL.

This clone was observed a single time. The rearrangement joins TRBV2 to TRBJ1-6; 9 bases align to TRBD1. The CDR3 consists of 13 residues. CDR1 and CDR2 (germline): SNHLY, FYNNEI. J gave up 7 bases and V 8 bases, and 3 bases lay outside the gene matches. CDR3 nucleotides: TGTGCCAGCTCGGGACAGGGCAATTCACCCCTCCACTTT. Translating it yields CASSGQGNSPLHF.

This chain connects TRBV4-1 to TRBJ2-7; D may be TRBD1 (5 bases). Germline CDR1 reads MGHRA; CDR2 reads YSYEKL. The V gene lost 2 bases and the J gene lost 4 bases, with 6 bases spanning the gap. This CDR3 contains 12 residues. CDR3 sequence: CASSQRGYEQYF. CDR3 DNA sequence: TGCGCCAGCAGCCAAAGGGGTTACGAGCAGTACTTC.

The CDR3 sequence: CASRVRGETYNEQFF. DNA of the CDR3: TGTGCCAGCAGGGTCAGGGGGGAAACCTACAATGAGCAGTTCTTC. This chain joins TRBV27 and TRBJ2-1; possibly TRBD1 for D (7 bases). CDR3 length equals 15 residues. CDR1 MNHEY and CDR2 SMNVEV come from the germline V gene (reference sequence). The V gene lost 6 bases and the J gene lost 2 bases, with 14 bases spanning the gap.

The chain carries TRBV7-9 and TRBJ2-1; D possibly corresponds to TRBD1 (5 bases). Germline loops: CDR1 SEHNR, CDR2 FQNEAQ (reference sequence). The CDR3 is made up of 14 amino acids. V was cut by 5 bases and J by 4 bases, with 12 bases left in between. The CDR3, as DNA: TGTGCCAGCAGCGGACAAGACAGATACAATGAGCAGTTCTTC. This translates into CASSGQDRYNEQFF.

The J gene is TRBJ1-2, the V gene TRBV6-1; possibly TRBD1 for D (6 bases). Germline values: CDR1 MNHNS, CDR2 SASEGT. Trimming pared 7 bases from V and 8 bases from J, leaving 23 bases between. The length of the CDR3 is 15 residues. CDR3 DNA: TGTGCCAGCACCGCGGGTGAGGGGGTTTCCCCAGGCTACACCTTC. This codes for CASTAGEGVSPGYTF.

The DNA of the CDR3 is TGTGCCAGCAGCTCTGCCGGGACTGGGTTATCACCCCTCCACTTT. Its translation is CASSSAGTGLSPLHF. This chain joins TRBV11-2 and TRBJ1-6; possibly TRBD1 for D (5 bases). CDR1 SGHAT and CDR2 FQNNGV come from the germline V gene. Trimming pared 4 bases from V and 10 bases from J, leaving 17 bases between. The CDR3 runs to 15 residues.

V and J are TRBV5-6 and TRBJ2-1; D perhaps matches TRBD2 (6 bases). The CDR3 length is 18 residues. Germline values: CDR1 SGHDT, CDR2 YYEEEE. V dropped 0 bases and J dropped 2 bases, with 18 bases sitting between them. CDR3 in DNA: TGTGCCAGCAGCTTGGGATTGGGAGGAGCCGGGACCTACAATGAGCAGTTCTTC. It yields the protein CASSLGLGGAGTYNEQFF. Complete variable domain (other parts from reference TRBV5-6 and TRBJ2-1): DAGVTQSPTHLIKTRGQQVTLRCSPKSGHDTVSWYQQALGQGPQFIFQYYEEEERQRGNFPDRFSGHQFPNYSSELNVNALLLGDSALYLCASSLGLGGAGTYNEQFFGPGTRLTVL.

The chain is built from TRBV28 and TRBJ1-4, with TRBD1 matching over 8 bases. V shed 7 bases and J 4 bases; nucleotides not matched to a gene: 5. CDR3 size: 14 residues. The V gene's germline CDR1 is MDHEN and CDR2 SYDVKM. The CDR3 region has the DNA TGTGCCAGCACCCAGGGGGCTTATAATGAAAAACTGTTTTTT. Protein sequence: CASTQGAYNEKLFF.

V usage is TRBV5-1 and J usage is TRBJ2-6, with 14 bases fitting TRBD2. V lost 6 bases, J lost 0 bases, and 8 bases stayed unmatched. This CDR3 is 19 amino acids long. Germline CDR1 is SGHRS and CDR2 is YFSETQ. The chain's CDR3 is CASTSGLAGDFSGANVLTF. The CDR3 region has the DNA TGCGCCAGCACCTCGGGACTAGCGGGGGATTTCTCTGGGGCCAACGTCCTGACTTTC.

The chain employs TRBV18 and TRBJ2-1; 9 bases line up with TRBD2. There are 17 residues in the CDR3. Looked up from germline, CDR1 is KGHSH and CDR2 is LQKENI. Trimming at V came to 0 bases and at J to 3 bases, leaving 6 bases not matched to a gene. DNA of the CDR3: TGTGCCAGCTCACCACCAGACCTAGCGGGAATCTACAATGAGCAGTTCTTC. Amino acid sequence: CASSPPDLAGIYNEQFF.

V usage is TRBV4-3 and J usage is TRBJ1-4, with 11 bases that match TRBD1. The CDR3 has 16 amino acids. Germline assignment: CDR1 LGHNA and CDR2 YSLEER. V lost 5 bases to trimming and J lost 7 bases; unmatched junction nucleotides: 9. The CDR3 spells CASSSGIGTGGEKLFF. CDR3 bases: TGCGCCAGCAGCTCCGGGATAGGGACAGGGGGTGAAAAACTGTTTTTT.

V and J are TRBV7-9 and TRBJ2-7; D perhaps matches TRBD2 (6 bases). The V end lost 6 bases, the J end lost 7 bases, and 19 bases lay between the germline ends. The CDR3 is made up of 14 amino acids. Germline V gene lookup returns CDR1 SEHNR and CDR2 FQNEAQ (reference sequence). CDR3 in amino acids: CASSSGTAGREQYF. The DNA of the CDR3 is TGTGCCAGCAGTTCCGGGACTGCGGGACGAGAGCAGTACTTC.

The gene calls are TRBV11-3 and TRBJ1-1; D is possibly TRBD1 (5 bases). V was trimmed by 3 bases and J by 2 bases, leaving 7 bases between them. The CDR3 consists of 13 residues. CDR1 and CDR2 (germline): SGHNT, YENEEA. The CDR3 protein is CASSLTVNTEAFF. The CDR3 DNA follows: TGTGCCAGCAGCTTGACAGTAAACACTGAAGCTTTCTTT.

A few counts support this clone. As DNA, the CDR3 is TGCGCCAGCAGCTTGAGGGGACAGGGCGTCGGTAGTTCACCCCTCCACTTT. Amino acid sequence: CASSLRGQGVGSSPLHF. The chain employs TRBV5-1 and TRBJ1-6; 9 bases agree with TRBD1. CDR3 length equals 17 residues. The V and J ends lost 1 base and 9 bases, in that order; junction bases with no gene match: 11. Germline V CDR1 and CDR2: SGHRS, YFSETQ.

CDR3 in amino acids: CASSQVGTSGSNEQFF. In nucleotides, the CDR3 is TGTGCCAGCAGCCAAGTCGGGACTAGCGGGAGCAATGAGCAGTTCTTC. The chain employs TRBV4-2 and TRBJ2-1, with 14 bases aligning to TRBD2. The CDR3 contains 16 residues. V shed 1 base and J 6 bases; nucleotides not matched to a gene: 2. Germline V gene data show CDR1 as LGHNA and CDR2 as YNFKEQ.

The chain combines TRBV29-1 with TRBJ1-1, with TRBD1 as a possible D gene (5 bases). V shed 4 bases and J shed 7 bases, with 10 bases lying between them. CDR3 length equals 11 residues. Germline CDR1 reads SQVTM; CDR2 reads ANQGSEA. The CDR3 sequence: CSVVGRGEAFF. CDR3 coding DNA: TGCAGCGTTGTGGGGCGCGGTGAAGCTTTCTTT. Using reference TRBV29-1 and TRBJ1-1 for the parts outside the CDR3, the full variable domain is SAVISQKPSRDICQRGTSLTIQCQVDSQVTMMFWYRQQPGQSLTLIATANQGSEATYESGFVIDKFPISRPNLTFSTLTVSNMSPEDSSIYLCSVVGRGEAFFGQGTRLTVV.

J is TRBJ2-7 and V is TRBV7-9; D is unclear. Between the trimmed V and J ends, which lost 6 bases and 3 bases, there was a span of 12 bases. The CDR3 is made up of 13 amino acids. CDR1 and CDR2 (germline): SEHNR, FQNEAQ (reference sequence). The CDR3 reads CASSSRRLYEQYF. CDR3 bases: TGTGCCAGCAGTTCCCGGCGGCTCTACGAGCAGTACTTC.

J is TRBJ2-6 and V is TRBV5-5; TRBD1 is a possible D gene (7 bases). The CDR3 has 20 amino acids. Per the germline V gene, CDR1 is SGHKS and CDR2 is YYEKEE (reference sequence). Trimming pared 4 bases from V and 0 bases from J, leaving 23 bases between. The CDR3 bases are TGTGCCAGCAGCCCATACATCCGCGGGACAGAGAGCTCTGGGGCCAACGTCCTGACTTTC. Its translation: CASSPYIRGTESSGANVLTF. Variable domain in full (rest from reference TRBV5-5 and TRBJ2-6): DAGVTQSPTHLIKTRGQQVTLRCSPISGHKSVSWYQQVLGQGPQFIFQYYEKEERGRGNFPDRFSARQFPNYSSELNVNALLLGDSALYLCASSPYIRGTESSGANVLTFGAGSRLTVL.

This chain joins TRBV28 and TRBJ1-3, with a possible D match to TRBD1 (5 bases). The CDR3 contains 15 residues. Looked up from germline, CDR1 is MDHEN and CDR2 is SYDVKM. Trimming took 4 bases from V and 4 from J, leaving 14 bases between them. CDR3 DNA: TGTGCCAGCAGTTCCTATCAGGGAAGGGGAAACACCATATATTTT. This codes for CASSSYQGRGNTIYF.

The chain uses TRBV18 and TRBJ1-4; 9 positions match TRBD1. The germline gives CDR1 KGHSH, CDR2 LQKENI. V lost 5 bases and J lost 3; bases outside the gene matches: 4. The CDR3 loop spans 15 amino acids. The CDR3, as DNA: TGTGCCAGCTCAGGACAGGGGACTTCTAATGAAAAACTGTTTTTT. Amino acids: CASSGQGTSNEKLFF.

V gene TRBV6-1 combines with J gene TRBJ2-7; maybe TRBD1 (6 bases). The CDR3 is 15 amino acids. The germline gives CDR1 MNHNS, CDR2 SASEGT. Trimming left V 1 base short and J 2 bases short, with 12 bases between. CDR3: CASSEGWGTTYEQYF. For the CDR3, the DNA is TGTGCCAGCAGTGAAGGATGGGGGACAACCTACGAGCAGTACTTC.